The clone carrying this TCR beta chain showed up just a few times. Its antigen is as yet unknown. The entry originates in a study of blood T cells in healthy people across ages. The study, taken as a whole, reports: It was held that the diversity estimates obtained from one million T cells were underestimates.

Sample-barcoded 5' priming and a J-beta primer mix drove a second PCR of 7 to 11 cycles. Researchers report that a template-switch adaptor with 12 random nucleotides tagged each cDNA molecule. Via MiXCR, TCRdb re-called the 5' RACE reads, giving one row per CDR3 protein. This repertoire shows about 1.8 million distinct CDR3 sequences, around 48% found once; its top ten account for less than 2.5%. CDR1 SGDLS and CDR2 YYNGEE come from the germline V gene. V lost 3 bases, J lost 5 bases, and 10 bases stayed unmatched. The CDR3 runs to 17 residues. Around 9.5 milliliters of peripheral blood were drawn from each donor. Per sample, a minimum of 7 million PBMCs were isolated.

Input material: blood. The J gene is TRBJ2-5, the V gene TRBV9; 13 bases match TRBD2. The TCR originated in a woman aged 40 to 49 in good health. The CDR3 region is CASSAGTSGVGKETQYF. The CDR3 coding sequence is TGTGCCAGCAGCGCCGGGACTAGCGGGGTCGGTAAGGAGACCCAGTACTTC. Looking up the rest from reference TRBV9 and TRBJ2-5 gives the full variable domain: DSGVTQTPKHLITATGQRVTLRCSPRSGDLSVYWYQQSLDQGLQFLIQYYNGEERAKGNILERFSAQQFPDLHSELNLSSLELGDSALYFCASSAGTSGVGKETQYFGPGTRLLVL.